What follows are 19 T cell receptor beta chains derived from one specimen sequenced in a study of control samples from healthy donors and cancer patients. Some clones are missing from TCRdb's copy, which holds only in-frame ones; the method was immunoSEQ multiplex PCR. This table holds approximately 60,000 clones, roughly 90% found once. Specimen: PBMCs. The receptors were gathered from a man aged 25 to 45 with colorectal cancer.

This chain connects TRBV5-1 to TRBJ1-3; D is unresolved. V was shortened by 4 bases and J by 1 base, with 18 bases between the two germline ends. CDR1 is SGHRS, CDR2 YFSETQ, per germline. CDR3 length: 17 amino acids. CDR3 sequence: CASSGRREGYSGNTIYF. The CDR3, as DNA: TGCGCCAGCAGCGGGAGGAGGGAAGGATATTCTGGAAACACCATATATTTT. The full variable domain, rest sourced from reference TRBV5-1 and TRBJ1-3, is KAGVTQTPRYLIKTRGQQVTLSCSPISGHRSVSWYQQTPGQGLQFLFEYFSETQRNKGNFPGRFSGRQFSNSRSEMNVSTLELGDSALYLCASSGRREGYSGNTIYFGEGSWLTVV.

This clone was found once. V gene TRBV30 combines with J gene TRBJ2-2; a weak D match, TRBD1 (6 bases). V lost 3 bases and J lost 3, with 14 bases in between. Germline CDR1 and CDR2: GTSNPN and SVGIG (reference sequence). This CDR3 is 15 amino acids long. This CDR3 is CAWSAGARDTGELFF. The CDR3 DNA reads TGTGCCTGGAGCGCAGGGGCGCGGGACACCGGGGAGCTGTTTTTT.

This clone turned up a few times. CDR3 residues: CASSESTVSNQPQHF. In DNA, the CDR3 is TGCGCCAGCAGTGAGTCGACAGTGTCCAATCAGCCCCAGCATTTT. V is TRBV10-1 and J is TRBJ1-5; a possible D gene is TRBD1 (5 bases). The CDR3 runs 15 residues. Germline V gene data show CDR1 as WNHNN and CDR2 as SYGVQD (reference sequence). V was shortened by 0 bases and J by 3 bases, with 9 bases between the two germline ends.

The rearrangement joins TRBV4-2 to TRBJ2-3; tentatively, D is TRBD2 (6 bases). This CDR3 has 14 amino acids. Germline CDR1 is LGHNA and CDR2 is YNFKEQ. V was clipped by 0 bases and J by 4 bases, with 8 bases between them. The CDR3 spells CASSQERLADTQYF. The CDR3 DNA reads TGTGCCAGCAGCCAAGAAAGACTAGCAGATACGCAGTATTTT.

V is TRBV4-3 and J is TRBJ1-1; tentatively, D is TRBD1 (5 bases). Germline V gene data show CDR1 as LGHNA and CDR2 as YSLEER. V was pared by 0 bases and J by 5 bases, with 13 bases between. The CDR3 has 15 residues. The CDR3 loop reads CASSQDLGTITEAFF. The DNA for the CDR3 is TGCGCCAGCAGCCAAGATCTAGGGACCATAACTGAAGCTTTCTTT.

The CDR3 DNA sequence: TGCGCCAGCAGTGACCCATCAGGCAGGGTGAACACTGAAGCTTTCTTT. Its translation: CASSDPSGRVNTEAFF. The chain combines TRBV10-2 with TRBJ1-1, with TRBD1 as a possible D gene (5 bases). The CDR3 extends over 16 amino acids. Germline CDR1 WSHSY, CDR2 SAAADI. Trimming shortened V by 3 bases and J by 0 bases, and 14 bases separated the two germline ends.

The rearrangement links TRBV5-1 to TRBJ2-7, with unresolved D. V gave up 3 bases and J gave up 0 bases, with 16 bases separating them. Germline CDR1 and CDR2: SGHRS and YFSETQ. There are 16 residues in the CDR3. This CDR3 reads CASSYTTPTYSYEQYF. The CDR3 DNA reads as TGCGCCAGCAGCTATACAACACCCACCTACTCCTACGAGCAGTACTTC.

This chain joins TRBV7-2 and TRBJ1-2; 8 nucleotides align to TRBD1. Germline V lookup: CDR1 SGHTA, CDR2 FQGNSA. V lost 2 bases and J lost 6; bases outside the gene matches: 8. CDR3 length: 15 amino acids. Written as DNA, the CDR3 is TGTGCCAGCAGCTTACAGGCTCGACAGGGGAATGGCTACACCTTC. This translates into CASSLQARQGNGYTF.

V and J are TRBV12-5 and TRBJ2-1; 11 positions match TRBD2. With 1 base clipped from V and 5 bases from J, the junction kept 1 base outside the gene matches. This CDR3 has 15 amino acids. Germline lookup yields CDR1 LGHNT and CDR2 FRNRAP. The CDR3 DNA is TGTGCTAGTGGTTTGGGACTAGCGGGGAACAATGAGCAGTTCTTC. Its protein product is CASGLGLAGNNEQFF.

V usage is TRBV30 and J usage is TRBJ1-3, with D maybe TRBD1 (5 bases). This CDR3 spans 16 amino acids. The germline V gene has CDR1 GTSNPN and CDR2 SVGIG (reference sequence). The V and J ends lost 0 bases and 0 bases respectively, with 12 bases between them. In DNA form, the CDR3 reads TGTGCCTGGAGTGTAAGGGCAGGGCGCTCTGGAAACACCATATATTTT. Its translation is CAWSVRAGRSGNTIYF.

The chain recombines TRBV5-5 with TRBJ2-7; D is unclear. Trimming cost V 0 bases and J 4 bases, with 8 bases left between them. Germline values: CDR1 SGHKS, CDR2 YYEKEE (reference sequence). This CDR3 comprises 13 residues. DNA of the CDR3: TGTGCCAGCAGCTTGGCCATTCTTTACGAGCAGTACTTC. Its protein is CASSLAILYEQYF.

The CDR3 bases are TGCGCCAGCAGGCAGGCGGCGGCGGGAAACACCATATATTTT. Its translation: CASRQAAAGNTIYF. J is TRBJ1-3 and V is TRBV5-1; D remains ambiguous. The CDR3 sequence is 14 residues long. Germline values: CDR1 SGHRS, CDR2 YFSETQ. V lost 5 bases, J lost 4 bases, and 13 bases lay in between.

The chain employs TRBV18 and TRBJ2-7, with D perhaps matching TRBD1 (6 bases). Trimming took off 3 bases at V and 2 bases at J, with 14 bases between the two ends. This CDR3 contains 15 residues. Germline V CDR1 and CDR2: KGHSH, LQKENI. The CDR3 protein is CASSPNQGLTYEQYF. CDR3 sequence (DNA): TGTGCCAGCTCACCGAACCAGGGGCTAACCTACGAGCAGTACTTC.

CDR3 nucleotide sequence: TGCGCCAGCAGCCAAGAAGGACAGGGTATTTCACCCCTCCACTTT. Its protein product is CASSQEGQGISPLHF. The chain is built from TRBV4-1 and TRBJ1-6; 8 bases agree with TRBD1. This CDR3 region has 15 residues. The germline V gene has CDR1 MGHRA and CDR2 YSYEKL. The V segment lost 0 bases and the J segment 9 bases; nucleotides outside the gene matches: 4.

The V call is TRBV15, the J call TRBJ2-3; D may be TRBD2 (5 bases). The CDR3 runs 15 residues. Trimming shortened V by 6 bases and J by 0 bases, and 13 bases separated the two germline ends. Germline loops: CDR1 LNHNV, CDR2 YYDKDF (reference sequence). DNA of the CDR3: TGTGCCACCAGGCGAGCGGAGATTAGCACAGATACGCAGTATTTT. Amino acid sequence: CATRRAEISTDTQYF.

The rearrangement links TRBV3-1 (or the pseudogene TRBV3-2) to TRBJ2-3; D gene uncertain. Looked up from germline, CDR1 is LGHDT and CDR2 is YNNKEL (reference sequence). Trimming shortened V by 2 bases and J by 0 bases, and 3 bases separated the two germline ends. The CDR3 length is 13 residues. The CDR3 is CASSQTSTDTQYF. The CDR3 nucleotides read TGTGCCAGCAGCCAAACTAGCACAGATACGCAGTATTTT.

This chain joins TRBV7-8 and TRBJ1-2; D is ambiguous. This CDR3 has 19 amino acids. The germline V and J ends were trimmed by 1 base and 2 bases, with 23 bases remaining between them. The V gene's germline CDR1 is SGHVS and CDR2 FQNEAQ. This CDR3 reads CASSLDVTPTAYLNYGYTF. In DNA form, the CDR3 reads TGTGCCAGCAGCTTAGACGTCACCCCGACCGCTTACTTGAACTATGGCTACACCTTC. The entire variable domain, with the rest obtained from reference TRBV7-8 and TRBJ1-2, is as follows: GAGVSQSPRYKVAKRGQDVALRCDPISGHVSLFWYQQALGQGPEFLTYFQNEAQLDKSGLPSDRFFAERPEGSVSTLKIQRTQQEDSAVYLCASSLDVTPTAYLNYGYTFGSGTRLTVV.

The V and J genes are TRBV19 and TRBJ1-2, with TRBD1 matching 7 bases. The CDR3 spans 15 residues. With V trimmed by 4 bases and J by 8 bases, 13 bases remained unmatched. Germline V gives CDR1 LNHDA, CDR2 SQIVND (reference sequence). The CDR3 here is CASSKTGVGGTGYTF. For the CDR3, the DNA is TGTGCCAGTAGTAAAACAGGGGTCGGCGGGACGGGCTACACCTTC.

The chain combines TRBV7-2 with TRBJ2-7; TRBD2 matches 9 bases. Germline assignment: CDR1 SGHTA and CDR2 FQGNSA. This CDR3 contains 17 residues. V lost 0 bases to trimming and J lost 0 bases; unmatched junction nucleotides: 6. CDR3 nucleotides: TGTGCCAGCAGCTTAGCTAGCGGGGGTTTCTACTCCTACGAGCAGTACTTC. Amino acid sequence: CASSLASGGFYSYEQYF.